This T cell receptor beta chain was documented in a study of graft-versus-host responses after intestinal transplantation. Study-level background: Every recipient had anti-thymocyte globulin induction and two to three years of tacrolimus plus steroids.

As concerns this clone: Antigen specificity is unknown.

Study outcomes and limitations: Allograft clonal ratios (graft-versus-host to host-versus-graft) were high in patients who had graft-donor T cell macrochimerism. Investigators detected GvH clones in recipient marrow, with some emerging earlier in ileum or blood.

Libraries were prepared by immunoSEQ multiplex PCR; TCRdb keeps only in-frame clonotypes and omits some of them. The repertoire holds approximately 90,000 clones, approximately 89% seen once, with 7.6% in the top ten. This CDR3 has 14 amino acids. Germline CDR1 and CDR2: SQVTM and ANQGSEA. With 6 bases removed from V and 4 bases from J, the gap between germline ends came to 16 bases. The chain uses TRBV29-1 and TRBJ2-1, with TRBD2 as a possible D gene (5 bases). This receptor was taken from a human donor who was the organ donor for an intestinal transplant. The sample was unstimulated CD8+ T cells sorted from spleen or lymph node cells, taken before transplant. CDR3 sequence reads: CSVISTKAYNEQFF. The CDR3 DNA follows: TGCAGCGTAATATCGACTAAAGCTTACAATGAGCAGTTCTTC.